A single sample is the source of the 5 T cell receptor beta chains below, sequenced in a study of blood T cells in healthy people across ages. Then a second PCR, running roughly 6 to 12 cycles, was carried out with a sample-barcoded 5' primer and a J-beta primer mix. Each CDR3 protein is one row after TCRdb ran MiXCR on the 5' RACE reads. The sample lists around 940,000 distinct CDR3 sequences, just over 50% seen once, with roughly a fifth in the top ten. The sample comprised blood. The receptors stem from a woman aged 55-70 years in good health.

The rearrangement links TRBV27 to TRBJ2-5, with TRBD2 identical over 7 bases. Germline V gives CDR1 MNHEY, CDR2 SMNVEV (reference sequence). This CDR3 has 15 amino acids. The ends lost 6 bases at V and 3 bases at J; junction bases unmatched: 10. CDR3 amino acids: CASSDLGEGEETQYF. The CDR3 DNA follows: TGTGCCAGCAGCGACCTGGGGGAGGGTGAAGAGACCCAGTACTTC.

This clonotype was seen only a few times. The gene calls are TRBV12-3 or TRBV12-4 and TRBJ2-1; perhaps TRBD1 as D (5 bases). V gave up 1 base and J gave up 7 bases, with 8 bases separating them. This CDR3 has 13 residues. The CDR3 DNA sequence: TGTGCCAGCAGTTTAGTCGACAGAAATGAGCAGTTCTTC. Translation: CASSLVDRNEQFF.

J is TRBJ2-6 and V is TRBV28; a possible D gene is TRBD1 (5 bases). CDR3 length: 17 amino acids. Germline CDR1 and CDR2: MDHEN and SYDVKM. V was clipped by 2 bases and J by 4 bases, with 15 bases between them. CDR3 nucleotide sequence: TGTGCCAGCAGTTTACTCCGTGTTGGGGCCGGGGCCAACGTCCTGACTTTC. This sequence encodes CASSLLRVGAGANVLTF.

Only a few counts were recorded for this clonotype. V is TRBV7-2 and J is TRBJ2-3; TRBD2 is a possible D gene (7 bases). Trimming removed 7 bases at V and 6 bases at J, with 20 bases between. CDR3 length: 15 residues. Per the germline V gene, CDR1 is SGHTA and CDR2 is FQGNSA. The CDR3 nucleotides read TGTGCCAGCACCCTCGGGGGGCCCAGCGGTGATACGCAGTATTTT. Its protein is CASTLGGPSGDTQYF.

V and J are TRBV6-1 and TRBJ1-5; D might be TRBD1 (5 bases). The CDR3 runs 15 residues. Germline loops: CDR1 MNHNS, CDR2 SASEGT. Trimming pared 3 bases from V and 6 bases from J, leaving 15 bases between. The CDR3 DNA reads as TGTGCCAGCAGTGATGGCGCGGGGAGGGGTCAGCCCCAGCATTTT. Protein: CASSDGAGRGQPQHF.